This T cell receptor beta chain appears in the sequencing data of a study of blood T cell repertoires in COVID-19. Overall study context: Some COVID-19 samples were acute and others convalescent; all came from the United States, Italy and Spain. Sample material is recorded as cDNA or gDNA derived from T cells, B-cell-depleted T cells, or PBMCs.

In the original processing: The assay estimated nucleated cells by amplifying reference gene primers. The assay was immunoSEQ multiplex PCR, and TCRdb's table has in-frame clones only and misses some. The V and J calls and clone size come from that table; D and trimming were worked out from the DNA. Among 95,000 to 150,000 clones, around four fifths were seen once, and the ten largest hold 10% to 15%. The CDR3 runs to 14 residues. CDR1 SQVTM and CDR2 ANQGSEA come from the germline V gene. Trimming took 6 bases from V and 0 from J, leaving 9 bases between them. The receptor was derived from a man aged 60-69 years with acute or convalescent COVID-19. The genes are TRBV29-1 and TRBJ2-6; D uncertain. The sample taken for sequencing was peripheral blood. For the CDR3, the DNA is TGCAGCGTCAACACGTACTCTGGGGCCAACGTCCTGACTTTC. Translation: CSVNTYSGANVLTF.